The rows below give T cell receptor beta chains drawn from one sample of a study of T-cell reconstitution after alpha-beta-depleted transplantation in children. Each CDR3 protein gets one entry after TCRdb re-called the PCR reads with MiXCR. The sample carries about 110,000 distinct CDR3 sequences, about 9.3% recorded once. Material: PBMCs, obtained before TCRalphabeta/CD19-depleted stem cell transplant. The receptors were sampled from a boy aged 2 to 10 with acute lymphoblastic leukemia, due to receive a stem cell transplant. Each CDR3 is given with its conserved first and last residue. The D gene is left open where the match is weak. Expanded clones are given a class, and other clones once, few, many or no size at all.

D gene	V gene	clone size	J gene	CDR3 protein	CDR3 DNA
.	TRBV12-3/TRBV12-4	few	TRBJ2-5	CASSLNRDLATEGTQYF	TGTGCCAGCAGTTTAAACCGGGACCTAGCTACGGAGGGGACCCAGTACTTC
.	TRBV5-1	many	TRBJ2-5	CASSLGSVQETQYF	TGCGCCAGCAGCTTGGGCTCAGTTCAAGAGACCCAGTACTTC
TRBD1	TRBV5-1	few	TRBJ2-2	CASRRRGQGFIGELFF	TGCGCCAGCAGAAGAAGGGGACAGGGTTTCATCGGGGAGCTGTTTTTT
TRBD2	TRBV20-1	many	TRBJ2-1	CSASAGTNYNEQFF	TGCAGTGCTAGTGCCGGGACTAATTACAATGAGCAGTTCTTC
TRBD2	TRBV27	.	TRBJ2-7	CASSLKSGGSYEQYF	TGTGCCAGCAGTTTAAAAAGCGGGGGATCCTACGAGCAGTACTTC
.	TRBV7-8	few	TRBJ2-6	CASSFPLLQGAGANVLTF	TGTGCCAGCAGCTTCCCCTTATTACAGGGCGCTGGGGCCAACGTCCTGACTTTC
.	TRBV20-1	few	TRBJ1-2	CSAAPSRTNYGYTF	TGCAGTGCCGCGCCCTCTCGGACAAACTATGGCTACACCTTC
.	TRBV20-1	few	TRBJ2-5	CSAQDIAVETQYF	TGCAGTGCTCAAGATATAGCTGTGGAGACCCAGTACTTC
.	TRBV12-3/TRBV12-4	many	TRBJ2-3	CASSFFEGRSTDTQYF	TGTGCCAGCAGTTTTTTTGAAGGGAGGTCCACAGATACGCAGTATTTT
.	TRBV11-3	.	TRBJ1-5	CASSAGYFHSNQPQHF	TGTGCCAGCAGTGCAGGGTACTTCCATAGCAATCAGCCCCAGCATTTT
TRBD2	TRBV5-1	many	TRBJ2-3	CASSSLGGAAAPDTQYF	TGCGCCAGCAGCTCCCTCGGGGGGGCGGCTGCCCCAGATACGCAGTATTTT
TRBD1	TRBV12-3/TRBV12-4	many	TRBJ2-7	CASRFPTGDGEQYF	TGTGCCAGCAGATTCCCGACAGGGGATGGGGAGCAGTACTTC
.	TRBV5-1	few	TRBJ1-2	CASSQQTDNYGYTF	TGCGCCAGCAGCCAACAGACGGATAACTATGGCTACACCTTC
TRBD2	TRBV10-3	few	TRBJ2-1	CAISESASGRASNEQFF	TGTGCCATCAGTGAGTCGGCTAGCGGGAGGGCCAGTAATGAGCAGTTCTTC
TRBD2	TRBV25-1	.	TRBJ2-7	CASSTPSRTSGRRTHLYEQYF	TGTGCCAGCAGTACCCCTTCCCGGACTAGCGGGAGGCGTACCCACCTCTACGAGCAGTACTTC
TRBD1	TRBV7-6	.	TRBJ1-2	CASSTRPQGGGYTF	TGTGCCAGCAGCACGCGACCACAGGGGGGCGGCTACACCTTC
TRBD2	TRBV5-1	many	TRBJ2-1	CASSLTSGRGEQFF	TGCGCCAGCAGCTTGACTAGCGGGAGGGGTGAGCAGTTCTTC
.	TRBV7-3	many	TRBJ2-7	CASSLQGRHEQYF	TGTGCCAGCAGCTTACAAGGTCGACACGAGCAGTACTTC
.	TRBV7-7	.	TRBJ2-3	CASSASMSNTDTQYF	TGTGCCAGCAGCGCATCTATGAGTAACACAGATACGCAGTATTTT
.	TRBV20-1	.	TRBJ2-3	CSARAQRSSTDTQYF	TGCAGTGCTAGAGCCCAACGTTCTAGCACAGATACGCAGTATTTT
.	TRBV12-3/TRBV12-4	.	TRBJ2-5	CASSLAWQETQYF	TGTGCCAGCAGTTTAGCTTGGCAAGAGACCCAGTACTTC
.	TRBV20-1	many	TRBJ2-1	CSAPGPTGAYNEQFF	TGCAGTGCTCCCGGACCCACCGGAGCCTACAATGAGCAGTTCTTC
TRBD1	TRBV27	.	TRBJ2-1	CASSLGSRQGATEQFF	TGTGCCAGCAGTTTAGGTTCGAGACAGGGGGCGACTGAGCAGTTCTTC
.	TRBV29-1	.	TRBJ1-1	CSVDDRRNTEAFF	TGCAGCGTTGACGACCGACGGAACACTGAAGCTTTCTTT
.	TRBV3-1	.	TRBJ2-3	CASSPLGGTDTQYF	TGTGCCAGCAGCCCACTAGGAGGCACAGATACGCAGTATTTT
.	TRBV15	few	TRBJ2-5	CATSRDWAEQETQYF	TGTGCCACCAGCAGAGATTGGGCAGAACAAGAGACCCAGTACTTC
TRBD2	TRBV11-2	few	TRBJ2-3	CASSFLAGGGATDTQYF	TGTGCCAGCAGCTTTCTAGCGGGAGGGGGGGCCACAGATACGCAGTATTTT
.	TRBV5-1	.	TRBJ2-1	CASSFGGGEQFF	TGCGCCAGCAGCTTCGGGGGCGGTGAGCAGTTCTTC
.	TRBV7-2	few	TRBJ2-5	CASSLLRQSQETQYF	TGTGCCAGCAGCCTCCTCCGCCAATCCCAAGAGACCCAGTACTTC
.	TRBV12-3/TRBV12-4	.	TRBJ2-1	CASSSPGPHYNEQFF	TGTGCCAGCAGCTCTCCGGGCCCACACTACAATGAGCAGTTCTTC
TRBD2	TRBV2	few	TRBJ2-1	CASSGTSGNEQFF	TGTGCCAGCAGTGGGACTAGCGGCAATGAGCAGTTCTTC
.	TRBV12-3/TRBV12-4	many	TRBJ2-5	CASSVGRKGETQYF	TGTGCCAGCTCGGTGGGGCGGAAAGGAGAGACCCAGTACTTC
TRBD2	TRBV11-2	few	TRBJ2-1	CASSWQGLAADWSYNEQFF	TGTGCCAGCAGCTGGCAGGGACTAGCGGCCGACTGGTCCTACAATGAGCAGTTCTTC
.	TRBV29-1	few	TRBJ2-6	CSVAAQGTSGANVLTF	TGCAGCGTCGCCGCACAGGGAACCTCTGGGGCCAACGTCCTGACTTTC
TRBD2	TRBV30	.	TRBJ2-2	CAWSDLTTSGRDTGELFF	TGTGCCTGGAGTGACCTTACTACTAGCGGGAGGGACACCGGGGAGCTGTTTTTT
TRBD1	TRBV7-7	once	TRBJ2-5	CASSTGQGPQETQYF	TGTGCCAGCAGCACGGGACAGGGACCCCAAGAGACCCAGTACTTC
TRBD1	TRBV28	few	TRBJ2-7	CASRATGVVYEQYF	TGTGCCAGCAGGGCCACAGGGGTAGTCTACGAGCAGTACTTC
.	TRBV6-5	many	TRBJ1-1	CASSYSGLGSTEAFF	TGTGCCAGCAGTTACTCGGGTCTTGGCAGCACTGAAGCTTTCTTT
.	TRBV29-1	many	TRBJ2-4	CSVGRGTVGDIQYF	TGCAGCGTTGGTAGGGGAACAGTCGGGGACATTCAGTACTTC
.	TRBV10-3	few	TRBJ1-6	CAITTRMDSPLHF	TGTGCCATCACGACAAGGATGGATTCACCCCTCCACTTT
.	TRBV10-3	few	TRBJ2-5	CAISGAGALETQYF	TGTGCCATCAGTGGGGCAGGAGCATTGGAGACCCAGTACTTC
.	TRBV28	.	TRBJ1-1	CASSLWGGQSAFF	TGTGCCAGCAGTTTATGGGGGGGGCAATCGGCTTTCTTT
TRBD1	TRBV12-3/TRBV12-4	.	TRBJ1-1	CASSPTGEFGTEAFF	TGTGCCAGCAGCCCCACAGGGGAGTTTGGCACTGAAGCTTTCTTT
TRBD1	TRBV20-1	.	TRBJ1-1	CSVRGQGGTEAFF	TGCAGTGTCAGAGGACAGGGGGGCACTGAAGCTTTCTTT
TRBD1	TRBV27	.	TRBJ1-1	CASSATGGRSEAFF	TGTGCCAGCAGCGCGACAGGGGGAAGGTCTGAAGCTTTCTTT
TRBD2	TRBV4-1	.	TRBJ2-1	CASSPGLAGDEQFF	TGCGCCAGCAGCCCGGGACTAGCTGGGGATGAGCAGTTCTTC
.	TRBV3-1	few	TRBJ1-3	CASSRGHDSGNTIYF	TGTGCCAGCAGCCGAGGACACGACTCTGGAAACACCATATATTTT
.	TRBV11-2	many	TRBJ2-7	CASSLVSFLDGRPRPYEQYF	TGTGCCAGCAGCTTAGTATCATTTTTGGACGGAAGGCCTAGACCCTACGAGCAGTACTTC
.	TRBV6-5	.	TRBJ2-2	CASSYSQAGELFF	TGTGCCAGCAGTTACTCACAGGCCGGGGAGCTGTTTTTT